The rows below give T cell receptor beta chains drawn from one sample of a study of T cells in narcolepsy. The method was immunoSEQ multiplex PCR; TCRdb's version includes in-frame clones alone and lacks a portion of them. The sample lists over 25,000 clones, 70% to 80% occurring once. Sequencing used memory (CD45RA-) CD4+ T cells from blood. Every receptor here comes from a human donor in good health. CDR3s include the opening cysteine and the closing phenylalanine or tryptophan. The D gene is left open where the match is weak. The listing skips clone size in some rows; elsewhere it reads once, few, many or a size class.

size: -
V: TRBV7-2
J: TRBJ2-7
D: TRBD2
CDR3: CASSNRGGYEQYF
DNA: TGTGCCAGCAGCAATCGGGGGGGCTACGAGCAGTACTTC

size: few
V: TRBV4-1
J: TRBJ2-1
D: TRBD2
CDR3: CASSQEPSGGYNEQFF
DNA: TGCGCCAGCAGCCAAGAACCTAGCGGGGGTTACAATGAGCAGTTCTTC

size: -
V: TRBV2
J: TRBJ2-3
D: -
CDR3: CASSSSSGRVPADTQYF
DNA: TGTGCCAGCAGTAGTAGTTCCGGGAGAGTACCTGCAGATACGCAGTATTTT

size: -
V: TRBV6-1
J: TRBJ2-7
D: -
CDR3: CASSEEPRSYEQYF
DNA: TGTGCCAGCAGTGAAGAGCCCAGATCCTACGAGCAGTACTTC

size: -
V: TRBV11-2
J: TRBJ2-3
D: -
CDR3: CASSSRQVGGGTTDTQYF
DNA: TGTGCCAGCAGCTCTCGACAGGTTGGCGGCGGGACCACAGATACGCAGTATTTT

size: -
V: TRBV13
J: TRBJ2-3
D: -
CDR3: CASSLELERPNGTDTQYF
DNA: TGTGCCAGCAGCTTAGAATTGGAACGGCCCAACGGCACAGATACGCAGTATTTT

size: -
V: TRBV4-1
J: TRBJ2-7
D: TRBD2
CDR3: CASSLRTSASYEQYF
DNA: TGCGCCAGCAGCCTACGGACTAGCGCCTCCTACGAGCAGTACTTC

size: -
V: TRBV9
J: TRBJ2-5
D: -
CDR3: CASSVGDVLAVGTQYF
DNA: TGTGCCAGCAGCGTAGGCGACGTACTTGCGGTGGGGACCCAGTACTTC

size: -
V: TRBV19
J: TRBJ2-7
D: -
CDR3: CASSIEDGPYEQYF
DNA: TGTGCCAGTAGTATAGAGGACGGACCCTACGAGCAGTACTTC

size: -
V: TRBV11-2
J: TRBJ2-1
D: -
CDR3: CASRSLRRESSYNEQFF
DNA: TGTGCCAGCAGGTCACTTCGGAGGGAAAGCTCCTACAATGAGCAGTTCTTC

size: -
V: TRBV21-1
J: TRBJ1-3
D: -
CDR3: CAVMRVGGTGNTIYF
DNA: TGTGCCGTGATGCGGGTTGGGGGTACTGGAAACACCATATATTTT